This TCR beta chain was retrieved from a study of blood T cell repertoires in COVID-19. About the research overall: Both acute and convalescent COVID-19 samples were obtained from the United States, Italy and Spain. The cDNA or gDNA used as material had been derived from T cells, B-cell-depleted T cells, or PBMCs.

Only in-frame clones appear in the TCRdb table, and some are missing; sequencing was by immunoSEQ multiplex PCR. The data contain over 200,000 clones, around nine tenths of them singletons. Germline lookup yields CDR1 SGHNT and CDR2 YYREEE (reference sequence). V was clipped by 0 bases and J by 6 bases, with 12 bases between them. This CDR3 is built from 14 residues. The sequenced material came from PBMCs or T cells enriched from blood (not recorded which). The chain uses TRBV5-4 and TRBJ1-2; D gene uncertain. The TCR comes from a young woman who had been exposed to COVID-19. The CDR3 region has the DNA TGTGCCAGCAGCTTGGTGACATTGAAGGATGGCTACACCTTC. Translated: CASSLVTLKDGYTF.